This T cell receptor (beta chain) stems from a study of Ad26.COV2.S vaccination and SARS-CoV-2 variants. As for the study in general: Administration of Ad26.COV2.S was intramuscular, either once or twice 56 days apart. Study conclusions and caveats: Recipients given vaccine exceeded placebo recipients in spike-specific TCR breadth.

Concerning this clone itself: Its antigen is as yet unknown.

Germline V lookup: CDR1 SGHDN, CDR2 FVKESK. With 4 bases removed from V and 3 bases from J, the gap between germline ends came to 10 bases. This CDR3 comprises 14 residues. Measured with immunoSEQ multiplex PCR; TCRdb has only the in-frame clones, and not every one. The sample lists 350,000 to 500,000 clones, around 91% occurring once. Treatment: roughly 20 received Ad26.COV2.S at low or high dose, single or two shots; 5 received placebo; per-sample allocation not given. Samples analyzed were those drawn on day 63 after the first vaccine or placebo injection. An Ad26 vector was used to express Wuhan-strain SARS-CoV-2 spike as the vaccine.

The clonotype originates from a person between 18 and 65 years old who received the Ad26.COV2.S COVID-19 vaccine or a placebo. The gene calls are TRBV14 and TRBJ2-1, with D perhaps TRBD2 (5 bases). The sequencing here drew on peripheral blood, taken in a trial of Ad26.COV2.S vaccine versus placebo. Here the CDR3 DNA reads TGTGCCAGCAGCCCCCGGACTCTCTACAATGAGCAGTTCTTC. Amino acid sequence: CASSPRTLYNEQFF.